Listed here are 13 T cell receptor beta chains from one sample, sequenced in a study of T cell changes during pregnancy in multiple sclerosis. Sequenced by immunoSEQ multiplex PCR; TCRdb stores in-frame clones only, minus some. The data contain roughly 76,000 clones, nearly 95% of them singletons. Material: CD4+ T cells from peripheral blood mononuclear cells, obtained after pregnancy. All receptors derive from a female donor with multiple sclerosis, enrolled in a pregnancy study.

This sequence joins TRBV2 and TRBJ1-4; TRBD1 matches at 7 bases. With 1 base clipped from V and 3 bases from J, the junction kept 2 bases outside the gene matches. CDR3 length: 15 amino acids. Germline CDR1 and CDR2: SNHLY and FYNNEI. The CDR3 bases are TGTGCCAGCAGTGAAGACAGGGGTTCTAATGAAAAACTGTTTTTT. This codes for CASSEDRGSNEKLFF.

The gene calls are TRBV28 and TRBJ2-7; 9 nucleotides line up with TRBD1. CDR3 length: 14 residues. CDR1 is MDHEN, CDR2 SYDVKM, per germline. V trimming: 6 bases; J trimming: 2 bases; junction bases outside the gene matches: 5. CDR3 DNA: TGTGCCAGCAGCAGGACAGGGGCCCCCTACGAGCAGTACTTC. Protein product: CASSRTGAPYEQYF.

The chain combines TRBV30 with TRBJ2-3; D possibly corresponds to TRBD1 (7 bases). The germline CDR1 and CDR2 sequences are GTSNPN and SVGIG (reference sequence). The CDR3 loop spans 15 amino acids. V lost 0 bases to trimming and J lost 3 bases, with 13 bases between them. The CDR3 sequence is CAWSVAGGRTDTQYF. The CDR3 DNA follows: TGTGCCTGGAGTGTGGCAGGGGGGCGAACAGATACGCAGTATTTT.

The gene calls are TRBV9 and TRBJ2-2, with D hard to call. This CDR3 has 14 residues. V lost 0 bases and J 4 bases, leaving 7 bases between the germline ends. Looked up from germline, CDR1 is SGDLS and CDR2 is YYNGEE. The CDR3, as DNA: TGTGCCAGCAGCGTAGGGCCGATCACCGGGGAGCTGTTTTTT. Encoded protein: CASSVGPITGELFF. Combining the CDR3 with reference TRBV9 and TRBJ2-2 gives the whole variable domain DSGVTQTPKHLITATGQRVTLRCSPRSGDLSVYWYQQSLDQGLQFLIQYYNGEERAKGNILERFSAQQFPDLHSELNLSSLELGDSALYFCASSVGPITGELFFGEGSRLTVL.

The V call is TRBV29-1, the J call TRBJ1-2; 7 nucleotides line up with TRBD1. Germline CDR1 reads SQVTM; CDR2 reads ANQGSEA. J gave up 0 bases and V 4 bases, and 5 bases lay outside the gene matches. The CDR3 is made up of 14 amino acids. DNA for the CDR3: TGCAGCGTTGTGTTCAGGGGGGCTAACTATGGCTACACCTTC. Translated: CSVVFRGANYGYTF.

The chain carries TRBV5-1 and TRBJ2-7, with D perhaps TRBD2 (5 bases). Germline V lookup: CDR1 SGHRS, CDR2 YFSETQ. Trimming left V 4 bases short and J 0 bases short, with 5 bases between. The CDR3 consists of 12 residues. CDR3 bases: TGCGCCAGCAGCCGGGACTCCTACGAGCAGTACTTC. Its translation: CASSRDSYEQYF.

The chain joins TRBV5-1 to TRBJ2-6, with 9 bases fitting TRBD1. CDR3 size: 18 residues. Losses at the gene ends were 3 bases for V and 2 bases for J; bases not matched to a gene: 9. Germline V gene data show CDR1 as SGHRS and CDR2 as YFSETQ. CDR3: CASSWTGTGTAGANVLTF. CDR3 coding DNA: TGCGCCAGCAGCTGGACCGGGACAGGGACTGCTGGGGCCAACGTCCTGACTTTC.

J is TRBJ2-1 and V is TRBV27, with D perhaps TRBD2 (5 bases). Germline loops: CDR1 MNHEY, CDR2 SMNVEV (reference sequence). This CDR3 contains 12 residues. V lost 3 bases, J lost 9 bases, and 9 bases lay in between. The CDR3 DNA reads as TGTGCCAGCAGTTTGCGGGCGGGTGAGCAGTTCTTC. Encoded protein: CASSLRAGEQFF.

This chain links TRBV19 with TRBJ2-2; a weak D match, TRBD2 (6 bases). In germline, CDR1 is LNHDA, CDR2 SQIVND (reference sequence). The CDR3 is 15 residues long. The germline V and J ends were trimmed by 1 base and 0 bases, with 6 bases remaining between them. CDR3 sequence: CASSIGRANTGELFF. In DNA form, the CDR3 reads TGTGCCAGTAGTATAGGGAGGGCGAACACCGGGGAGCTGTTTTTT. Together with reference TRBV19 and TRBJ2-2, the CDR3 gives the full variable domain: DGGITQSPKYLFRKEGQNVTLSCEQNLNHDAMYWYRQDPGQGLRLIYYSQIVNDFQKGDIAEGYSVSREKKESFPLTVTSAQKNPTAFYLCASSIGRANTGELFFGEGSRLTVL.

This clone occurred once. The gene calls are TRBV5-1 and TRBJ2-5; the D gene is possibly TRBD2 (6 bases). The CDR3 extends over 14 amino acids. Germline CDR1 is SGHRS and CDR2 is YFSETQ. Trimming stripped 6 bases from V and 1 base from J, with 13 bases between. The CDR3 protein is CASTYRGSQETQYF. The DNA for the CDR3 is TGCGCCAGCACCTATCGGGGGAGCCAAGAGACCCAGTACTTC.

The CDR3 bases are TGCGCCAGCAGCTTGGGGCAGGGGGCAACTGAAAAACTGTTTTTT. Its protein product is CASSLGQGATEKLFF. The chain carries TRBV5-1 and TRBJ1-4; TRBD1 matches 8 bases. The CDR3 has 15 residues. Germline loops: CDR1 SGHRS, CDR2 YFSETQ. Trimming at V came to 0 bases and at J to 7 bases, leaving 5 bases not matched to a gene.

The V call is TRBV2, the J call TRBJ2-7; 7 bases line up with TRBD1. Germline V gene sequence: CDR1 SNHLY, CDR2 FYNNEI. V shed 3 bases and J 6 bases; nucleotides not matched to a gene: 8. This CDR3 comprises 14 residues. The CDR3 protein is CASSEHGTAIEQYF. The CDR3 nucleotides are TGTGCCAGCAGTGAGCACGGGACAGCCATCGAGCAGTACTTC.

The DNA of the CDR3 is TGTGCCAGTAGTTTAAGACAGGGTCGGACTGAAGCTTTCTTT. Amino acids: CASSLRQGRTEAFF. The chain combines TRBV19 with TRBJ1-1; 7 nucleotides match TRBD1. The CDR3 length is 14 residues. V shed 5 bases, J shed 5 bases, and the junction held 8 bases outside the gene matches. CDR1 LNHDA and CDR2 SQIVND come from the germline V gene (reference sequence).